This passage covers 30 T cell receptor beta chains from one sample sequenced in a study of cytomegalovirus exposure and HLA in healthy donors. The primer mix had 60 Vbeta and 13 Jbeta primers. This table comes from immunoSEQ multiplex PCR, and its TCRdb copy is limited to in-frame clones, with some not included. The table lists about 200,000 clones, over 60% of them singletons, with 0.6% to 0.65% in the top ten. Specimen: PBMCs. Receptors originate from a young man in good health and CMV-seronegative.

The chain has TRBV9 and TRBJ2-5, with 11 bases fitting TRBD1. J lost 5 bases, V lost 2 bases, and 8 bases had no gene match. Germline CDR1 SGDLS, CDR2 YYNGEE. This CDR3 contains 16 residues. CDR3 in DNA: TGTGCCAGCAGCGTCCACTGGACAGGGGGCCGGGAGACCCAGTACTTC. It encodes CASSVHWTGGRETQYF.

This chain links TRBV7-8 with TRBJ1-2; D may be TRBD1 (6 bases). There are 16 residues in the CDR3. Germline CDR1 reads SGHVS; CDR2 reads FQNEAQ. The ends were cut back, 4 bases at V and 6 bases at J, with 21 bases in the middle. CDR3 DNA: TGTGCCAGCAGCTCGACGGGAACTCGACAGGTTCATGGCTACACCTTC. It specifies CASSSTGTRQVHGYTF.

This clone was seen a handful of times. The V and J genes are TRBV30 and TRBJ1-2; 10 bases align to TRBD1. The CDR3 is made up of 14 amino acids. After removal of 3 bases from V and 6 bases from J, the junction contained 7 bases not matched to a gene. Germline lookup yields CDR1 GTSNPN and CDR2 SVGIG (reference sequence). As DNA, the CDR3 is TGTGCCTGGAGGGGACAGGGGTCTCTCGATGGCTACACCTTC. It specifies CAWRGQGSLDGYTF. Looking up the rest from reference TRBV30 and TRBJ1-2 gives the full variable domain: SQTIHQWPATLVQPVGSPLSLECTVEGTSNPNLYWYRQAAGRGLQLLFYSVGIGQISSEVPQNLSASRPQDRQFILSSKKLLLSDSGFYLCAWRGQGSLDGYTFGSGTRLTVV.

The chain uses TRBV2 and TRBJ1-2; D is perhaps TRBD1 (6 bases). Germline CDR1 is SNHLY and CDR2 is FYNNEI. V was pared by 6 bases and J by 6 bases, with 8 bases between. The CDR3 is 11 residues long. CDR3 DNA sequence: TGTGCCAGCAGAGGACAGCATGGCTACACCTTC. Protein: CASRGQHGYTF.

This clone was seen once. The chain links TRBV28 to TRBJ2-1; 9 nucleotides align to TRBD2. V shed 1 base and J 8 bases; nucleotides not matched to a gene: 6. Germline V gene lookup returns CDR1 MDHEN and CDR2 SYDVKM. The length of the CDR3 is 15 residues. The CDR3 region is CASSLSSGRMDEQFF. CDR3 DNA sequence: TGTGCCAGCAGTTTATCCAGCGGGAGGATGGATGAGCAGTTCTTC.

The V gene is TRBV6-4, the J gene TRBJ1-4; possible D gene TRBD1, 5 bases. CDR3 length equals 15 residues. Trimming took 10 bases from V and 2 from J, leaving 17 bases between them. Germline CDR1 reads MRHNA; CDR2 reads SNTAGT. CDR3 protein: CAKDQPGGTNEKLFF. Written as DNA, the CDR3 is TGTGCCAAGGACCAGCCTGGGGGGACTAATGAAAAACTGTTTTTT.

The chain is built from TRBV5-4 and TRBJ1-1; 7 bases are shared with TRBD1. After removal of 0 bases from V and 7 bases from J, the junction contained 15 bases not matched to a gene. Germline loops: CDR1 SGHNT, CDR2 YYREEE (reference sequence). The CDR3 is made up of 17 amino acids. CDR3 in amino acids: CASSLVGQGVPGNEAFF. The CDR3, as DNA: TGTGCCAGCAGCTTGGTGGGGCAGGGGGTCCCGGGCAATGAAGCTTTCTTT.

The chain uses TRBV30 and TRBJ1-3; D unclear. CDR1 is GTSNPN and CDR2 is SVGIG in the germline V gene (reference sequence). The V end was cut by 3 bases, the J end by 2 bases, with 8 bases between. The CDR3 covers 13 residues. CDR3 residues: CAWRRVAGNTIYF. The DNA of the CDR3 is TGTGCCTGGAGGCGGGTTGCTGGAAACACCATATATTTT. Full variable domain (rest looked up from reference TRBV30 and TRBJ1-3): SQTIHQWPATLVQPVGSPLSLECTVEGTSNPNLYWYRQAAGRGLQLLFYSVGIGQISSEVPQNLSASRPQDRQFILSSKKLLLSDSGFYLCAWRRVAGNTIYFGEGSWLTVV.

This rearrangement joins TRBV2 to TRBJ1-3; D call uncertain. V was cut by 4 bases and J by 4 bases, with 17 bases left in between. CDR1 is SNHLY, CDR2 FYNNEI, per germline. This CDR3 has 16 amino acids. Here the CDR3 reads CASSVGGKEKGNTIYF. CDR3 coding DNA: TGTGCCAGCAGTGTAGGAGGGAAAGAGAAGGGAAACACCATATATTTT.

The V and J genes are TRBV5-1 and TRBJ2-1, with D maybe TRBD2 (5 bases). The germline V and J ends were trimmed by 0 bases and 0 bases, with 7 bases remaining between them. The length of the CDR3 is 15 residues. CDR1 and CDR2 (germline): SGHRS, YFSETQ. The CDR3 DNA reads as TGCGCCAGCAGCTTGGCGGGGAACTCCTACAATGAGCAGTTCTTC. It yields the protein CASSLAGNSYNEQFF.

V and J are TRBV9 and TRBJ1-1; no reliable D call. This CDR3 comprises 14 residues. Germline V gene sequence: CDR1 SGDLS, CDR2 YYNGEE. Trimming removed 4 bases from V and 3 bases from J, with 13 bases in between. The chain's CDR3 is CASSSRMGDTEAFF. Here the CDR3 DNA reads TGTGCCAGCAGCTCCCGAATGGGCGACACTGAAGCTTTCTTT.

This clone was seen once. The J gene is TRBJ2-3, the V gene TRBV11-3; 7 bases are a match to TRBD2. The CDR3 sequence is 16 residues long. Germline CDR1 is SGHNT and CDR2 is YENEEA. The junction had 8 bases not matched to a gene; V was cut back by 5 bases and J by 0 bases. CDR3 nucleotides: TGTGCCAGCAGCCCATCCGGGACTAAGAGCACAGATACGCAGTATTTT. Amino acid sequence: CASSPSGTKSTDTQYF. The full variable domain, its missing parts supplied by reference TRBV11-3 and TRBJ2-3, is EAGVVQSPRYKIIEKKQPVAFWCNPISGHNTLYWYLQNLGQGPELLIRYENEEAVDDSQLPKDRFSAERLKGVDSTLKIQPAELGDSAVYLCASSPSGTKSTDTQYFGPGTRLTVL.

This clone was seen a single time. The V call is TRBV30, the J call TRBJ1-2; 7 nucleotides agree with TRBD1. The CDR3 covers 14 residues. Germline V CDR1 and CDR2: GTSNPN, SVGIG (reference sequence). The J segment lost 4 bases and the V segment lost 4 bases, leaving 9 bases of the junction unmatched. CDR3 loop: CAWTRTGVVYGYTF. DNA for the CDR3: TGTGCCTGGACCCGAACAGGGGTCGTCTATGGCTACACCTTC.

This chain uses TRBV2 with TRBJ1-2; tentative D call: TRBD1 (6 bases). V lost 6 bases, J lost 8 bases, and 13 bases lay in between. Germline CDR1 SNHLY, CDR2 FYNNEI. This CDR3 is 12 amino acids long. In DNA form, the CDR3 reads TGTGCCAGCAGCGCCACAGGGATGGGCTACACCTTC. This translates into CASSATGMGYTF.

This clone came up a few times. The V call is TRBV14, the J call TRBJ2-1, with 7 bases fitting TRBD2. The CDR3 loop spans 18 amino acids. V shed 2 bases and J 1 base; nucleotides not matched to a gene: 11. Germline loops: CDR1 SGHDN, CDR2 FVKESK. CDR3 bases: TGTGCCAGCAGCCAAAGTGGCTCGGGGAGGGGATCCTACAATGAGCAGTTCTTC. Its protein product is CASSQSGSGRGSYNEQFF.

The chain is built from TRBV5-1 and TRBJ2-7, with unresolved D. V was cut by 0 bases and J by 0 bases, with 13 bases left in between. Germline V gene data show CDR1 as SGHRS and CDR2 as YFSETQ. This CDR3 has 16 amino acids. The chain's CDR3 is CASSLVARYSSYEQYF. Written as DNA, the CDR3 is TGCGCCAGCAGCTTGGTTGCGCGATATAGCTCCTACGAGCAGTACTTC.

This rearrangement joins TRBV29-1 to TRBJ2-3, with D perhaps TRBD1 (6 bases). There are 13 residues in the CDR3. Trimming stripped 4 bases from V and 4 bases from J, with 12 bases between. Germline CDR1 SQVTM, CDR2 ANQGSEA. CDR3 region: CSVGQGMPDTQYF. CDR3 bases: TGCAGCGTTGGGCAGGGGATGCCAGATACGCAGTATTTT.

The chain carries TRBV5-5 and TRBJ2-3; D is unclear. The CDR3 totals 12 residues. Germline CDR1 SGHKS, CDR2 YYEKEE (reference sequence). Trimming took 0 bases from V and 5 from J, leaving 4 bases between them. The CDR3 reads CASSLGLDTQYF. The CDR3 DNA reads TGTGCCAGCAGCTTGGGACTAGATACGCAGTATTTT.

V usage is TRBV23-1 and J usage is TRBJ1-5; a possible D gene is TRBD1 (5 bases). TRBV23-1 is designated an ORF whose function remains uncertain. Trimming pared 0 bases from V and 4 bases from J, leaving 13 bases between. CDR3 length: 16 residues. The CDR3 sequence: CASSQSGKTENQPQHF. CDR3 DNA: TGCGCCAGCAGTCAATCGGGGAAGACAGAGAATCAGCCCCAGCATTTT.

The chain has TRBV2 and TRBJ2-1; TRBD2 might be the D (5 bases). V lost 5 bases and J lost 3, with 35 bases in between. The CDR3 runs to 22 residues. The germline gives CDR1 SNHLY, CDR2 FYNNEI. CDR3 sequence (DNA): TGTGCCAGCAGTTTTTTCCCCTCCGCTTTCCGGATTCCCCGGGAAAACTACAATGAGCAGTTCTTC. This translates into CASSFFPSAFRIPRENYNEQFF.

The chain uses TRBV28 and TRBJ1-3, with D uncertain. Germline-derived CDR1 and CDR2 are MDHEN and SYDVKM. The CDR3 loop spans 15 amino acids. Trimming shortened V by 6 bases and J by 0 bases, and 12 bases separated the two germline ends. The DNA for the CDR3 is TGTGCCAGCAGCGGTGGCGGCCACTCTGGAAACACCATATATTTT. It is translated as CASSGGGHSGNTIYF.

The chain combines TRBV4-1 with TRBJ2-7; TRBD2 matches 10 bases. This CDR3 spans 17 amino acids. Germline V gene lookup returns CDR1 MGHRA and CDR2 YSYEKL. Trimming removed 1 base from V and 6 bases from J; junction bases left unmatched: 12. CDR3 in DNA: TGCGCCAGCAGCCAAGCCCATCGGGCTAGCGGGAGCTCCGAGCAGTACTTC. Its protein is CASSQAHRASGSSEQYF.

Only a few counts were recorded for this clone. The J gene is TRBJ2-1, the V gene TRBV5-4, with 8 bases fitting TRBD2. Trimming took 1 base from V and 1 from J; bases not matched to a gene: 7. Germline V CDR1 and CDR2: SGHNT, YYREEE (reference sequence). This CDR3 has 17 amino acids. CDR3 loop: CASSLPLGGRSYNEQFF. The CDR3 DNA sequence: TGTGCCAGCAGCTTGCCTTTGGGCGGGAGGTCCTACAATGAGCAGTTCTTC.

A note on this clone: This sample also contains other DNA sequences that code for the same CDR3. V usage is TRBV6-5 and J usage is TRBJ1-1; D ambiguous. The CDR3 consists of 14 residues. Per germline, CDR1 MNHEY and CDR2 SVGAGI. V was trimmed by 3 bases and J by 1 base, leaving 9 bases between them. The CDR3 DNA sequence: TGTGCCAGCAGTTATGGAGGGAGGAACACTGAAGCTTTCTTT. Amino acid sequence: CASSYGGRNTEAFF.

This sequence joins TRBV29-1 and TRBJ1-4; D is possibly TRBD1 (5 bases). The CDR3 length is 13 residues. Trimming took off 3 bases at V and 4 bases at J, with 9 bases between the two ends. Germline V lookup: CDR1 SQVTM, CDR2 ANQGSEA. For the CDR3, the DNA is TGCAGCGTTGAGCAGACAGATAATGAAAAACTGTTTTTT. Amino acid sequence: CSVEQTDNEKLFF.

The CDR3 DNA follows: TGTGCCACCAGCAGAGATTTCCTCGGGGGCAGGGGGGACGGCTACACCTTC. It specifies CATSRDFLGGRGDGYTF. The chain uses TRBV15 and TRBJ1-2; 7 bases agree with TRBD1. The CDR3 covers 17 residues. Germline trimming cut 0 bases from V and 8 bases from J; bases unmatched to any gene: 15. CDR1 and CDR2 from the germline V gene are LNHNV and YYDKDF (reference sequence).

The chain couples TRBV6-1 to TRBJ1-3; D is unclear. The germline CDR1 and CDR2 sequences are MNHNS and SASEGT. This CDR3 has 15 residues. Trimming left V 3 bases short and J 0 bases short, with 9 bases between. In DNA, the CDR3 is TGTGCCAGCAGTGATGGATACAGCTCTGGAAACACCATATATTTT. Translated: CASSDGYSSGNTIYF.

V usage is TRBV7-9 and J usage is TRBJ2-1, with 8 positions matching TRBD2. V was pared by 3 bases and J by 4 bases, with 5 bases of the junction left unmatched. This CDR3 comprises 15 residues. From germline, CDR1 is SEHNR and CDR2 FQNEAQ (reference sequence). CDR3 in DNA: TGTGCCAGCAGCTTCTATAGCGGGATATACAATGAGCAGTTCTTC. Translation: CASSFYSGIYNEQFF.

The J gene is TRBJ2-2, the V gene TRBV2, with 8 bases matching TRBD2. V dropped 7 bases and J dropped 0; count of bases not matched to a gene: 4. Germline CDR1 reads SNHLY; CDR2 reads FYNNEI. The CDR3 has 15 amino acids. The CDR3 DNA follows: TGTGCCAGCACCCCACTAGCGGCGAACACCGGGGAGCTGTTTTTT. Protein product: CASTPLAANTGELFF.

The rearrangement links TRBV19 to TRBJ1-3; tentative D call: TRBD1 (6 bases). The V gene lost 8 bases and the J gene lost 2 bases, with 19 bases spanning the gap. The CDR3 covers 16 residues. Looked up from germline, CDR1 is LNHDA and CDR2 is SQIVND (reference sequence). The DNA of the CDR3 is TGTGCCAGTGTCCCGGACAGCATCTTACCTGGAAACACCATATATTTT. Its translation is CASVPDSILPGNTIYF.